The 8 T cell receptor beta chains below were found in one sample sequenced in a study of blood T cell repertoires in COVID-19. Produced via immunoSEQ multiplex PCR; TCRdb's table is partial and in-frame only. The sample records 55,000 to 75,000 clones, around 77% being singletons. The sample comprised peripheral blood. All receptors derive from an elderly man with active or convalescent COVID-19.

This clone was seen a few times. The rearrangement uses TRBV19 and TRBJ2-3, with D possibly matching TRBD2 (5 bases). The ends were cut back, 6 bases at V and 5 bases at J, with 9 bases in the middle. CDR1 is LNHDA and CDR2 is SQIVND in the germline V gene (reference sequence). The CDR3 has 12 amino acids. Here the CDR3 DNA reads TGTGCCAGTAGCCCACGGGGAGATACGCAGTATTTT. It codes for CASSPRGDTQYF. Filled out from reference TRBV19 and TRBJ2-3, the complete variable domain reads DGGITQSPKYLFRKEGQNVTLSCEQNLNHDAMYWYRQDPGQGLRLIYYSQIVNDFQKGDIAEGYSVSREKKESFPLTVTSAQKNPTAFYLCASSPRGDTQYFGPGTRLTVL.

This clone was seen only once. The V and J genes are TRBV9 and TRBJ2-7, with 10 positions matching TRBD2. CDR1 is SGDLS, CDR2 YYNGEE, per germline. This CDR3 has 13 amino acids. Trimming at V came to 2 bases and at J to 7 bases, leaving 3 bases not matched to a gene. CDR3 DNA sequence: TGTGCCAGCAGCGTCAGCGGGAGGGGAGAGCAGTACTTC. It translates to CASSVSGRGEQYF. Full variable domain (outside the CDR3, taken from reference TRBV9 and TRBJ2-7): DSGVTQTPKHLITATGQRVTLRCSPRSGDLSVYWYQQSLDQGLQFLIQYYNGEERAKGNILERFSAQQFPDLHSELNLSSLELGDSALYFCASSVSGRGEQYFGPGTRLTVT.

This clone was detected only once. The genes are TRBV6-5 and TRBJ1-5, with 7 bases fitting TRBD1. V shed 6 bases and J 5 bases; nucleotides not matched to a gene: 7. The germline V gene encodes CDR1 MNHEY and CDR2 SVGAGI. This CDR3 has 14 residues. CDR3 region: CASSRQGGDQPQHF. In DNA, the CDR3 is TGTGCCAGCAGCAGACAGGGTGGTGATCAGCCCCAGCATTTT.

This chain links TRBV5-6 with TRBJ2-3; D not certain. Germline V gene lookup returns CDR1 SGHDT and CDR2 YYEEEE. The CDR3 spans 15 residues. V lost 2 bases and J 0 bases, leaving 10 bases between the germline ends. The CDR3 region is CASSFFFRSTDTQYF. CDR3 nucleotides: TGTGCCAGCAGCTTCTTTTTTCGGAGCACAGATACGCAGTATTTT.

The V and J genes are TRBV19 and TRBJ2-7; 9 positions match TRBD2. Trimming removed 5 bases from V and 5 bases from J; junction bases left unmatched: 16. The CDR3 totals 17 residues. Germline CDR1 LNHDA, CDR2 SQIVND (reference sequence). CDR3 sequence (DNA): TGTGCCAGTAGTCGAGTGGGCCGCGCGGGAGGGGTCCACGAGCAGTACTTC. It encodes CASSRVGRAGGVHEQYF.

This sequence joins TRBV7-2 and TRBJ2-7; a possible D gene is TRBD2 (5 bases). The CDR3 consists of 17 residues. Germline CDR1 is SGHTA and CDR2 is FQGNSA. V lost 2 bases and J 2 bases, leaving 19 bases between the germline ends. CDR3 residues: CASSLSISPAEAYEQYF. The CDR3 nucleotides are TGTGCCAGCAGCTTATCTATCTCACCAGCGGAAGCCTACGAGCAGTACTTC.

This sequence joins TRBV29-1 and TRBJ2-7, with TRBD1 matching over 7 bases. CDR1 is SQVTM, CDR2 ANQGSEA, per germline. This CDR3 is built from 16 residues. V lost 1 base and J lost 3; bases outside the gene matches: 12. The CDR3 reads CSVEGRAGGSLYEQYF. DNA of the CDR3: TGCAGCGTTGAAGGGCGGGCAGGGGGTAGCCTCTACGAGCAGTACTTC.

The genes are TRBV5-6 and TRBJ1-1, with TRBD1 identical over 7 bases. The germline V gene encodes CDR1 SGHDT and CDR2 YYEEEE. There are 14 residues in the CDR3. The V gene end was trimmed by 3 bases and the J gene end by 4 bases; junction bases not matched to a gene: 6. CDR3 nucleotides: TGTGCCAGCAGCTACCAGGGGGGATCCACTGAAGCTTTCTTT. This encodes CASSYQGGSTEAFF.